This T cell receptor beta chain was captured in a study of regulatory T cells in long-lasting Graves disease. Study observations and caveats: Analysis covered peripheral blood alone, not thyroid tissue.

The CDR3 extends over 15 amino acids. Germline V gives CDR1 SGHVS, CDR2 FQNEAQ. Trimming took off 5 bases at V and 5 bases at J, with 18 bases between the two ends. There are a few counts of this clonotype. Its antigen is currently unknown. Since a much larger clone is just one base distant, this may be a read error. Construction of the TCR beta libraries employed iRepertoire HTBI primers in conjunction with Arm-PCR of CDR3 regions. In the authors' workflow: Across all samples, approximately 68 TRBV segments and 11 to 15 TRBJ segments were identified. TCRdb reprocessed the multiplex PCR reads via MiXCR and lists one record per CDR3 protein. TCRdb assigned the V and J calls; the authors' analysis was not used. The sample lists a few hundred thousand distinct CDR3 sequences, around 20% seen once, with about 26% in the top ten. Documented time point: persistent/refractory GD, antithyroid drugs over 5 years with positive TRAb. Isolated PBMC RNA provided the starting material for the TCR library.

The clonotype originates from a female donor with Graves disease. This chain joins TRBV7-8 and TRBJ2-5, with D perhaps TRBD1 (6 bases). The material sequenced was peripheral blood mononuclear cells (PBMCs), taken when the disease was refractory, from a patient treated with antithyroid drugs. Written as DNA, the CDR3 is TGTGCCAGCAGCCCTCGTGGCGAGGGGGACGAGACCCAGTACTTC. This encodes CASSPRGEGDETQYF.